This T cell receptor beta chain was captured in a study of regulatory T cells in long-lasting Graves disease. Per germline, CDR1 GTSNPN and CDR2 SVGIG (reference sequence). V was trimmed by 4 bases and J by 9 bases, leaving 10 bases between them. The CDR3 spans 11 residues. This clonotype appeared a few times. As yet, its antigen is unknown. The time point: newly diagnosed GD, antithyroid drugs for less than 3 months. After RNA was extracted from PBMCs, the TCR library was made from it. To make TCR beta libraries, researchers used iRepertoire HTBI primers and Arm-PCR of CDR3 regions. TCRdb passed the multiplex PCR reads through MiXCR, listing each CDR3 protein once. This sample carries some 460,000 distinct CDR3 sequences, around 16% of them seen once, and the ten largest clones take 9% to 15%. Study observations and caveats: Repertoires from persistent disease leaned toward TRBV28, TRBJ1-2 and TRBJ2-5.

These records were also assigned to another study, of T cells in Graves' hyperthyroidism and ophthalmopathy. That report adds: It was uncontrolled infection, other autoimmune disease, pregnancy or lactation that excluded patients. The TCR CDR3 was amplified in a first-round RT-PCR using the HTBI primer set. Also found in blood were most expanded thyroid clonotypes above 0.001.

The gene calls are TRBV30 and TRBJ1-5; the D gene is possibly TRBD1 (5 bases). The sample was peripheral blood mononuclear cells (PBMCs), taken at new diagnosis, from a patient treated with antithyroid drugs. The sequence came from a man between 40 and 49 years old with Graves disease. CDR3 nucleotide sequence: TGTGCCTGGATACGGGGCCTGCCCCAGCATTTT. This translates into CAWIRGLPQHF.